This is a list of T cell receptor beta chains from one sample in a study of blood T cells in healthy people across ages. Via MiXCR, TCRdb re-called the 5' RACE reads, giving one row per CDR3 protein. The repertoire holds under 1,100,000 distinct CDR3 sequences, with under 30% as singletons. These same records also appear under a second study, on T cells of mothers and their children.

Sequencing was performed on blood. The receptor set was obtained from a girl aged 2-10 years in good health. Both conserved end residues are trimmed from each CDR3.

TRBV4-3,TRBJ1-4,ASSQGTGTANEKLF
TRBV6-5,TRBJ2-7,ASRQNWDGTSSYEQY
TRBV12-3/TRBV12-4,TRBJ1-5,ASSPYREGGQPQH
TRBV12-3/TRBV12-4,TRBJ2-1,ASSFVMGNEQF
TRBV3-1,TRBJ2-1,ASSQASGSGNEQF
TRBV4-3,TRBJ2-1,ASSQDHRVGEQF
TRBV7-9,TRBJ2-5,ASTMVASETQY
TRBV15,TRBJ2-5,ATSRVRLTDLEETQY
TRBV7-2,TRBJ1-5,ASSRGQGVYQPQH
TRBV28,TRBJ2-5,ASKGTGLGETQY
TRBV20-1,TRBJ2-6,SARNPDGSSGANVLT
TRBV9,TRBJ2-3,ASSVALGLAGADTQY
TRBV4-1,TRBJ1-1,ASSRTPTAGDDGTEAF
TRBV20-1,TRBJ2-1,SAYHSNEQF
TRBV12-3/TRBV12-4,TRBJ1-5,ASSPDSNQPQH
TRBV4-2,TRBJ1-2,ASSQQQGVEYGYT
TRBV3-1,TRBJ1-4,ASSQGGRNNEKLF
TRBV7-8,TRBJ2-7,ASSVDRDSYEQY
TRBV12-3/TRBV12-4,TRBJ2-6,ASSLFALLSSGANVLT
TRBV6-6,TRBJ2-1,ASSFLAQGGNEQF
TRBV6-1,TRBJ1-4,ASSTTGGERCEKLF
TRBV9,TRBJ2-2,ASSVDPGNTGELF
TRBV7-2,TRBJ1-6,ASSRHYLGTNSPLH
TRBV29-1,TRBJ2-3,SFGNTDTQY
TRBV29-1,TRBJ2-3,SVVRRDRTDTQY
TRBV5-6,TRBJ1-2,ASSPMTGSSRYT
TRBV25-1,TRBJ2-3,ASSEWEGRGTDTQY
TRBV6-2/TRBV6-3,TRBJ1-4,ASSYSAGRQLNEKLF
TRBV6-5,TRBJ2-1,ASRPNRNEQF
TRBV12-3/TRBV12-4,-,ASSPETSGVTYEQY
TRBV27,TRBJ2-3,ASSSPSAGDTQY
TRBV7-9,TRBJ1-1,ASSPVLVNTEAF
TRBV5-1,TRBJ1-2,ASSIGQGGYT
TRBV20-1,TRBJ1-6,SVAREDRDSPLH
TRBV7-3,TRBJ2-2,ASSPHTRTGELF
TRBV7-2,TRBJ2-4,ASSFGLGGLG
TRBV29-1,TRBJ2-5,SARGHDMETQY
TRBV6-5,TRBJ2-5,ASYHQETQY
TRBV13,TRBJ1-2,ASSWMGQGSYGYT
TRBV19,TRBJ2-5,ASSMISQETQY
TRBV7-2,TRBJ2-7,ASSLLPGATYEQY
TRBV7-9,TRBJ1-4,ASSGDSEEGEKLF
TRBV6-1,TRBJ1-5,ASSLTGGLEPQH
TRBV28,TRBJ2-2,ASSSTSAIGTGELF
TRBV12-3/TRBV12-4,TRBJ2-5,ASSSDTTSGEETQY
TRBV12-3/TRBV12-4,-,ASGITYEQY
TRBV5-1,TRBJ1-4,ASSPGGPNEKLF
TRBV5-1,-,ASSSGQPKSAEQF
TRBV7-2,TRBJ2-3,ASSSYTSGSWLRSTDTQY
TRBV11-2,TRBJ2-5,ASSFGNQETQY
TRBV2,TRBJ1-4,ASSEEAGGYEKLF
TRBV28,TRBJ2-4,ASKEIAKNIQY
TRBV14,TRBJ1-2,ASSQASQLYGYT